Shown below are 3 T cell receptor beta chains from a single sample sequenced in a study of cytomegalovirus exposure and HLA in healthy donors. The PCR was carried out with 60 Vbeta primers and 13 Jbeta primers. Profiled with immunoSEQ multiplex PCR; TCRdb holds only in-frame clones, not every one. The data hold approximately 220,000 clones, with over 65% observed a single time. The sample taken for sequencing was PBMCs. These receptors came from a man younger than 35 in good health and CMV-seronegative.

V is TRBV2 and J is TRBJ2-5; 8 bases fit TRBD1. This CDR3 has 12 amino acids. Germline assignment: CDR1 SNHLY and CDR2 FYNNEI. V lost 8 bases to trimming and J lost 5 bases; unmatched junction nucleotides: 4. CDR3 in amino acids: CASQGARETQYF. CDR3 bases: TGTGCCAGCCAGGGGGCTCGCGAGACCCAGTACTTC.

This chain links TRBV2 with TRBJ1-6, with D unclear. V shed 7 bases and J shed 7 bases, with 14 bases lying between them. Germline CDR1 reads SNHLY; CDR2 reads FYNNEI. The CDR3 is 14 residues long. In DNA form, the CDR3 reads TGTGCCAGCATGCAGTTGGTTTGGAATTCACCCCTCCACTTT. This encodes CASMQLVWNSPLHF.

The chain joins TRBV27 to TRBJ1-2; D is unclear. This CDR3 has 20 residues. Trimming took 5 bases from V and 2 from J, leaving 30 bases between them. The V gene's germline CDR1 is MNHEY and CDR2 SMNVEV (reference sequence). The CDR3 here is CASSPSFSREYSNLNYGYTF. CDR3 nucleotide sequence: TGTGCCAGCAGTCCTTCCTTTTCAAGAGAATACTCCAATCTAAACTATGGCTACACCTTC.